These 22 T cell receptor beta chains were all obtained from the same sample, sequenced in a study of graft-versus-host responses after intestinal transplantation. Sequenced by immunoSEQ multiplex PCR; TCRdb stores in-frame clones only, minus some. Of over 75,000 clones listed, less than 90% are singletons. The antigens for these receptors are not known. The sample in question was unstimulated CD4+ T cells sorted from spleen or lymph node cells, obtained before transplant. These receptors came from a human donor who was the organ donor for an intestinal transplant.

The chain links TRBV19 to TRBJ1-5, with 8 bases lining up with TRBD1. Trimming took 1 base from V and 0 from J; bases not matched to a gene: 8. The CDR3 is 18 amino acids. Germline values: CDR1 LNHDA, CDR2 SQIVND (reference sequence). The CDR3 protein is CASSIGAGGSYSNQPQHF. CDR3 DNA sequence: TGTGCCAGTAGTATAGGGGCAGGGGGCTCATATAGCAATCAGCCCCAGCATTTT. Combining the CDR3 with reference TRBV19 and TRBJ1-5 gives the whole variable domain DGGITQSPKYLFRKEGQNVTLSCEQNLNHDAMYWYRQDPGQGLRLIYYSQIVNDFQKGDIAEGYSVSREKKESFPLTVTSAQKNPTAFYLCASSIGAGGSYSNQPQHFGDGTRLSIL.

The chain links TRBV5-1 to TRBJ2-3, with 7 bases that match TRBD1. J was trimmed by 4 bases and V by 0 bases; bases with no gene match: 5. The V gene's germline CDR1 is SGHRS and CDR2 YFSETQ. The CDR3 has 15 amino acids. DNA for the CDR3: TGCGCCAGCAGCTTGGGGGGGACAGTCCCAGATACGCAGTATTTT. Translated: CASSLGGTVPDTQYF. The full variable domain, completed using reference TRBV5-1 and TRBJ2-3, is KAGVTQTPRYLIKTRGQQVTLSCSPISGHRSVSWYQQTPGQGLQFLFEYFSETQRNKGNFPGRFSGRQFSNSRSEMNVSTLELGDSALYLCASSLGGTVPDTQYFGPGTRLTVL.

Concerning this clone itself: At one end the junction does not follow the germline gene, possibly because of a read error. The chain is built from TRBV6-1 and TRBJ1-5; no definite D call. Germline V lookup: CDR1 MNHNS, CDR2 SASEGT. This CDR3 has 16 amino acids. The CDR3 DNA follows: TGTGCCAGCAGCGAAGAACGGGTGGTGGGCAATCAGCCCCAGCATTTT. Translating it yields CASSEERVVGNQPQHF.

The J gene is TRBJ1-3, the V gene TRBV18; the D gene is possibly TRBD1 (5 bases). The CDR3 contains 15 residues. CDR1 is KGHSH, CDR2 LQKENI, per germline. V lost 6 bases to trimming and J lost 8 bases, with 20 bases between them. This chain's CDR3 is CASSLYTNWGDTIYF. The CDR3 bases are TGTGCCAGCTCGCTCTACACGAATTGGGGGGACACCATATATTTT.

The rearrangement uses TRBV27 and TRBJ1-5; 8 bases match TRBD1. CDR1 and CDR2 from the germline V gene are MNHEY and SMNVEV (reference sequence). Trimming at V came to 8 bases and at J to 4 bases, leaving 10 bases not matched to a gene. The CDR3 length is 15 residues. CDR3 bases: TGTGCCAGCCGCCCCGGGACAGGAGGGAATCAGCCCCAGCATTTT. It yields the protein CASRPGTGGNQPQHF.

This clone was seen only once. This sequence joins TRBV6-1 and TRBJ2-5; weak D call: TRBD2 (6 bases). V was cut by 8 bases and J by 2 bases, with 12 bases left in between. Per the germline V gene, CDR1 is MNHNS and CDR2 is SASEGT. CDR3 length: 13 amino acids. In nucleotides, the CDR3 is TGTGCCAGCCAAGGGACTTTACAAGAGACCCAGTACTTC. It encodes CASQGTLQETQYF.

V and J are TRBV6-5 and TRBJ1-5, with D perhaps matching TRBD1 (6 bases). Germline V gene sequence: CDR1 MNHEY, CDR2 SVGAGI. V was trimmed by 6 bases and J by 11 bases, leaving 14 bases between them. This CDR3 is 12 amino acids long. DNA for the CDR3: TGTGCCAGCAGCTCCCAAGGGGGTACCCAGCATTTT. Translation gives CASSSQGGTQHF.

The V call is TRBV9, the J call TRBJ1-2; D might be TRBD1 (5 bases). The germline CDR1 and CDR2 sequences are SGDLS and YYNGEE. This CDR3 has 15 residues. Trimming removed 4 bases at V and 7 bases at J, with 20 bases between. This CDR3 is CASSLIPGLSGGYTF. In DNA, the CDR3 is TGTGCCAGCAGCCTCATACCGGGACTATCTGGTGGCTACACCTTC.

The chain is built from TRBV20-1 and TRBJ2-7; D perhaps matches TRBD2 (5 bases). V lost 6 bases to trimming and J lost 2 bases, with 8 bases between them. This CDR3 comprises 11 residues. Germline CDR1 is DFQATT and CDR2 is SNEGSKA (reference sequence). CDR3 in amino acids: CSAAGTYEQYF. The CDR3 DNA follows: TGCAGTGCGGCCGGGACCTACGAGCAGTACTTC.

This sequence joins TRBV28 and TRBJ2-7; 11 bases line up with TRBD2. Germline V CDR1 and CDR2: MDHEN, SYDVKM. The CDR3 is made up of 15 amino acids. V shed 6 bases and J 4 bases; nucleotides not matched to a gene: 8. The CDR3 nucleotides read TGTGCCAGCAGAGATAGCGGGAGGGCCCAGTACGAGCAGTACTTC. Translation: CASRDSGRAQYEQYF.

The sample holds a few counts of this clone. The gene calls are TRBV2 and TRBJ2-1; tentative D call: TRBD1 (5 bases). Germline-derived CDR1 and CDR2 are SNHLY and FYNNEI. Trimming pared 6 bases from V and 10 bases from J, leaving 19 bases between. CDR3 size: 14 residues. The CDR3 DNA is TGTGCCAGCAGCGCCCTAACCCCAGGGATAGAGCAGTTCTTC. Protein product: CASSALTPGIEQFF.

The rearrangement links TRBV7-2 to TRBJ2-7; TRBD2 might be the D (7 bases). The V gene lost 3 bases and the J gene lost 4 bases, with 13 bases spanning the gap. The germline V gene has CDR1 SGHTA and CDR2 FQGNSA. The CDR3 runs 14 residues. CDR3 in DNA: TGTGCCAGCAGCTTTATGGGAGGGGGATACGAGCAGTACTTC. Encoded protein: CASSFMGGGYEQYF.

The chain couples TRBV28 to TRBJ2-7; D may be TRBD1 (6 bases). Trimming took off 5 bases at V and 2 bases at J, with 13 bases between the two ends. There are 14 residues in the CDR3. CDR1 is MDHEN and CDR2 is SYDVKM in the germline V gene. CDR3 sequence: CASSAQGLTYEQYF. CDR3 nucleotide sequence: TGTGCCAGCAGTGCACAGGGCCTTACCTACGAGCAGTACTTC.

The genes are TRBV7-2 and TRBJ2-3; 7 nucleotides match TRBD1. From germline, CDR1 is SGHTA and CDR2 FQGNSA. Germline trimming cut 4 bases from V and 12 bases from J; bases unmatched to any gene: 7. This CDR3 region has 12 residues. CDR3 bases: TGTGCCAGCAGCTCGGACAGGCTTCAACAGTATTTT. It specifies CASSSDRLQQYF.

The chain employs TRBV27 and TRBJ1-4, with 9 bases matching TRBD1. The CDR3 totals 15 residues. Germline loops: CDR1 MNHEY, CDR2 SMNVEV (reference sequence). The V gene end was trimmed by 6 bases and the J gene end by 7 bases; junction bases not matched to a gene: 9. The CDR3 region is CASSGQGRVGEKLFF. The CDR3 DNA reads TGTGCCAGCAGCGGACAGGGGAGAGTGGGTGAAAAACTGTTTTTT.

Only one count was recorded for this clone. The CDR3 spells CASSQGEVVKQFF. In DNA, the CDR3 is TGTGCCAGCAGTCAGGGGGAGGTTGTTAAGCAGTTCTTC. V and J are TRBV11-3 and TRBJ2-1; a possible D gene is TRBD1 (7 bases). The CDR3 has 13 residues. Looked up from germline, CDR1 is SGHNT and CDR2 is YENEEA. V was cut by 6 bases and J by 11 bases, with 17 bases left in between. Variable domain in full (rest from reference TRBV11-3 and TRBJ2-1): EAGVVQSPRYKIIEKKQPVAFWCNPISGHNTLYWYLQNLGQGPELLIRYENEEAVDDSQLPKDRFSAERLKGVDSTLKIQPAELGDSAVYLCASSQGEVVKQFFGPGTRLTVL.

The chain uses TRBV28 and TRBJ2-1, with TRBD1 matching 7 bases. The CDR3 is 15 amino acids. V lost 2 bases, J lost 12 bases, and 13 bases stayed unmatched. Germline CDR1 is MDHEN and CDR2 is SYDVKM. The CDR3 loop is CASSLLDRLIRRQFF. CDR3 coding DNA: TGTGCCAGCAGTTTACTGGACAGGCTGATTCGGCGGCAGTTCTTC.

This clone came up once. V and J are TRBV5-1 and TRBJ1-2; a weak D match, TRBD1 (6 bases). V dropped 0 bases and J dropped 8 bases, with 14 bases sitting between them. CDR3 size: 14 residues. CDR1 SGHRS and CDR2 YFSETQ come from the germline V gene. In nucleotides, the CDR3 is TGCGCCAGCAGCTTGGGTCCCCAGGGGCAAGGCTACACCTTC. It is translated as CASSLGPQGQGYTF.

This chain uses TRBV30 with TRBJ1-4; D perhaps matches TRBD1 (6 bases). With 0 bases removed from V and 7 bases from J, the gap between germline ends came to 9 bases. CDR3 length equals 13 residues. The germline V gene encodes CDR1 GTSNPN and CDR2 SVGIG (reference sequence). CDR3 sequence reads: CAWSVGGREKLFF. CDR3 sequence (DNA): TGTGCCTGGAGTGTCGGGGGGCGTGAAAAACTGTTTTTT.

V is TRBV30 and J is TRBJ1-1; TRBD1 matches 9 bases. Germline CDR1 GTSNPN, CDR2 SVGIG (reference sequence). The CDR3 has 15 residues. V was clipped by 5 bases and J by 6 bases; unmatched bases: 13. The CDR3 bases are TGTGCCTGGTCTTACCCCGGGACAGGGTCTCCTGAAGCTTTCTTT. Translation: CAWSYPGTGSPEAFF.

The rearrangement links TRBV5-6 to TRBJ2-7, with D possibly TRBD1 on 6 matching bases. This CDR3 contains 16 residues. Germline V gene data show CDR1 as SGHDT and CDR2 as YYEEEE. The V gene lost 0 bases and the J gene lost 0 bases, with 13 bases spanning the gap. The CDR3 DNA sequence: TGTGCCAGCAGCTTGGGACTGACAGGAGGCTCCTACGAGCAGTACTTC. This gives the protein CASSLGLTGGSYEQYF.

The sample holds one count of this clone. The chain joins TRBV7-2 to TRBJ2-3; D is possibly TRBD2 (6 bases). Germline loops: CDR1 SGHTA, CDR2 FQGNSA. CDR3 size: 16 residues. V was pared by 4 bases and J by 0 bases, with 14 bases between. Here the CDR3 reads CASSSSGLPSTDTQYF. The DNA for the CDR3 is TGTGCCAGCAGCTCCTCGGGACTCCCGAGCACAGATACGCAGTATTTT.